These T cell receptor beta chains were read from a single sample in a study of Ad26.COV2.S vaccination and SARS-CoV-2 variants. TCRdb's copy holds only in-frame clones and misses some; the assay was immunoSEQ multiplex PCR. The table lists about 350,000 clones, around 92% of them singletons. The sample in question was peripheral blood, obtained after recovery from COVID-19. These receptors were collected from a human donor who had recovered from COVID-19. The CDR3 runs from the conserved cysteine through the conserved F or W. Each record gives: V gene, CDR3 length, D gene, J gene, clone size, CDR3 DNA, CDR3 protein. The D gene is left open where the match is weak. The listing skips clone size in some rows; elsewhere it reads once, few, many or a size class.

v_call: TRBV7-9; cdr3_length: 15; d_call: .; j_call: TRBJ2-7; clone_size: .; cdr3_nt: TGTGCCAGCAGCTTAGGGTACGGGGACTCCTACGAGCAGTACTTC; cdr3_aa: CASSLGYGDSYEQYF
v_call: TRBV12-3/TRBV12-4; cdr3_length: 13; d_call: .; j_call: TRBJ1-2; clone_size: .; cdr3_nt: TGTGCCAGCGCAACGGGGCGGAACTATGGCTACACCTTC; cdr3_aa: CASATGRNYGYTF
v_call: TRBV7-9; cdr3_length: 17; d_call: TRBD1; j_call: TRBJ1-2; clone_size: .; cdr3_nt: TGTGCCAGCAGCTTGGACGGAGACAGGGAAGTATACTATGGCTACACCTTC; cdr3_aa: CASSLDGDREVYYGYTF
v_call: TRBV6-2/TRBV6-3; cdr3_length: 15; d_call: TRBD2; j_call: TRBJ2-3; clone_size: .; cdr3_nt: TGTGCCAGCAGTTACTTCGGACTAGCGGAAGATACGCAGTATTTT; cdr3_aa: CASSYFGLAEDTQYF
v_call: TRBV4-1; cdr3_length: 17; d_call: TRBD2; j_call: TRBJ2-7; clone_size: .; cdr3_nt: TGCGCCAGCAGCCAAAGGGGCACGGCGGGGGGGCACGGCGAGCAGTACTTC; cdr3_aa: CASSQRGTAGGHGEQYF
v_call: TRBV5-1; cdr3_length: 17; d_call: .; j_call: TRBJ2-3; clone_size: once; cdr3_nt: TGCGCCAGCAGCCAACACCGACAGGCACATAGCACAGATACGCAGTATTTT; cdr3_aa: CASSQHRQAHSTDTQYF
v_call: TRBV5-1; cdr3_length: 17; d_call: TRBD1; j_call: TRBJ2-1; clone_size: .; cdr3_nt: TGCGCCAGCAGCAGCCAGCCTCCCAGGACAGGGCACCATGAGCAGTTCTTC; cdr3_aa: CASSSQPPRTGHHEQFF
v_call: TRBV10-3; cdr3_length: 15; d_call: TRBD2; j_call: TRBJ2-3; clone_size: .; cdr3_nt: TGTGCCATCAGTGGCAAACTAGCGGGCACAGATACGCAGTATTTT; cdr3_aa: CAISGKLAGTDTQYF
v_call: TRBV7-2; cdr3_length: 15; d_call: .; j_call: TRBJ1-1; clone_size: .; cdr3_nt: TGTGCCAGCAGCCAGGGAACAGGAGGGTACACTGAAGCTTTCTTT; cdr3_aa: CASSQGTGGYTEAFF
v_call: TRBV27; cdr3_length: 16; d_call: TRBD1; j_call: TRBJ1-1; clone_size: .; cdr3_nt: TGTGCCAGCAGTGCAGCAGGGGGCAGGGGAAACACTGAAGCTTTCTTT; cdr3_aa: CASSAAGGRGNTEAFF
v_call: TRBV27; cdr3_length: 17; d_call: .; j_call: TRBJ1-5; clone_size: .; cdr3_nt: TGTGCCAGCAGTTCTCAATCGGTCGGGTATAGCAATCAGCCCCAGCATTTT; cdr3_aa: CASSSQSVGYSNQPQHF
v_call: TRBV28; cdr3_length: 16; d_call: .; j_call: TRBJ2-3; clone_size: .; cdr3_nt: TGTGCCAGCAGCAAGACAGTTCCCCCCACCCCAGATACGCAGTATTTT; cdr3_aa: CASSKTVPPTPDTQYF
v_call: TRBV6-5; cdr3_length: 12; d_call: .; j_call: TRBJ2-7; clone_size: .; cdr3_nt: TGTGCCAGCCGCCGTTCCCCCTACGAGCAGTACTTC; cdr3_aa: CASRRSPYEQYF
v_call: TRBV18; cdr3_length: 15; d_call: .; j_call: TRBJ1-2; clone_size: .; cdr3_nt: TGTGCCAGCTCACCCAGGGGCAGGGAGGTGGATGGCTACACCTTC; cdr3_aa: CASSPRGREVDGYTF
v_call: TRBV6-1; cdr3_length: 16; d_call: TRBD1; j_call: TRBJ1-1; clone_size: .; cdr3_nt: TGTGCCAGCAGTGTCCGGGGACAGACATTGAAGACTGAAGCTTTCTTT; cdr3_aa: CASSVRGQTLKTEAFF
v_call: TRBV6-5; cdr3_length: 14; d_call: .; j_call: TRBJ1-5; clone_size: .; cdr3_nt: TGTGCCAGCAGTTACTCAGGATCAAATCAGCCCCAGCATTTT; cdr3_aa: CASSYSGSNQPQHF
v_call: TRBV6-2/TRBV6-3; cdr3_length: 15; d_call: TRBD1; j_call: TRBJ1-2; clone_size: once; cdr3_nt: TGTGCCAGCAGCCCTCTGGGACAGCCTAACTATGGCTACACCTTC; cdr3_aa: CASSPLGQPNYGYTF
v_call: TRBV10-3; cdr3_length: 14; d_call: .; j_call: TRBJ1-5; clone_size: .; cdr3_nt: TGTGCCATCAGTGAGTCAGGGGGTTCCCAGCCCCAGCATTTT; cdr3_aa: CAISESGGSQPQHF
v_call: TRBV19; cdr3_length: 17; d_call: TRBD1; j_call: TRBJ1-3; clone_size: .; cdr3_nt: TGTGCCAGTAGTATAGCCCGGGACAGCTACTCTGGAAACACCATATATTTT; cdr3_aa: CASSIARDSYSGNTIYF
v_call: TRBV25-1; cdr3_length: 11; d_call: .; j_call: TRBJ1-2; clone_size: few; cdr3_nt: TGTGCCAGCAGCTACTTCGGTGGCTACACCTTC; cdr3_aa: CASSYFGGYTF
v_call: TRBV7-7; cdr3_length: 15; d_call: .; j_call: TRBJ2-1; clone_size: .; cdr3_nt: TGTGCTAGCAGCCGTGTTGGGGGGTCCTACAATGAGCAGTTCTTC; cdr3_aa: CASSRVGGSYNEQFF
v_call: TRBV11-2; cdr3_length: 15; d_call: TRBD2; j_call: TRBJ2-3; clone_size: .; cdr3_nt: TGTGCCAGCAGCTTAGCTAGCGGGTTGTCGGATACGCAGTATTTT; cdr3_aa: CASSLASGLSDTQYF
v_call: TRBV10-1; cdr3_length: 17; d_call: .; j_call: TRBJ2-5; clone_size: .; cdr3_nt: TGCGCCAGCAGTGAAGCCGGAGTCCCCCTAGCGCTGGAGACCCAGTACTTC; cdr3_aa: CASSEAGVPLALETQYF
v_call: TRBV7-9; cdr3_length: 12; d_call: .; j_call: TRBJ1-2; clone_size: .; cdr3_nt: TGTGCCAGCAGCCCCGCGGGCGGTGCCTACACCTTC; cdr3_aa: CASSPAGGAYTF
v_call: TRBV2; cdr3_length: 14; d_call: TRBD1; j_call: TRBJ2-1; clone_size: .; cdr3_nt: TGTGCCAGCAGTGCGCGGGACAGGCACAATGAGCAGTTCTTC; cdr3_aa: CASSARDRHNEQFF
v_call: TRBV5-1; cdr3_length: 13; d_call: .; j_call: TRBJ2-3; clone_size: .; cdr3_nt: TGCGCCAGCAGCTTAGGACCGGTTGATACGCAGTATTTT; cdr3_aa: CASSLGPVDTQYF
v_call: TRBV7-2; cdr3_length: 15; d_call: .; j_call: TRBJ2-3; clone_size: .; cdr3_nt: TGTGCCAGCCGGCTCGTCGGTACTAGCACAGATACGCAGTATTTT; cdr3_aa: CASRLVGTSTDTQYF
v_call: TRBV10-3; cdr3_length: 14; d_call: .; j_call: TRBJ2-5; clone_size: .; cdr3_nt: TGTGCCACGATGACACAGGGCGGGCAAGAGACCCAGTACTTC; cdr3_aa: CATMTQGGQETQYF
v_call: TRBV9; cdr3_length: 15; d_call: .; j_call: TRBJ1-2; clone_size: .; cdr3_nt: TGTGCCAGCAGCCCTGGAGAGGCGAAGGACTATGGCTACACCTTC; cdr3_aa: CASSPGEAKDYGYTF
v_call: TRBV11-3; cdr3_length: 13; d_call: .; j_call: TRBJ2-1; clone_size: .; cdr3_nt: TGTGCCAGCAGCTTAGATCGAGGGGACCCGCAGTTCTTC; cdr3_aa: CASSLDRGDPQFF
v_call: TRBV18; cdr3_length: 15; d_call: .; j_call: TRBJ1-2; clone_size: .; cdr3_nt: TGTGCCAGCTCACCACCCGGAGTAGCTCAATATGGCTACACCTTC; cdr3_aa: CASSPPGVAQYGYTF